What follows are 16 T cell receptor beta chains derived from one specimen sequenced in a study of blood T cell repertoires in COVID-19. Assay used: immunoSEQ multiplex PCR; TCRdb lists only in-frame clones, some missing. The sample consists of hundreds of thousands of clones, more than 75% of them appearing once. Sequencing input: peripheral blood. These receptors were obtained from a woman between 18 and 29 years old who had recovered from COVID-19.

The chain uses TRBV28 and TRBJ2-1, with D possibly TRBD2 on 6 matching bases. This CDR3 has 15 residues. Germline V CDR1 and CDR2: MDHEN, SYDVKM. Trimming took off 1 base at V and 6 bases at J, with 13 bases between the two ends. In DNA form, the CDR3 reads TGTGCCAGCAGTTTATTTTCGGGACTCTCCAATGAGCAGTTCTTC. As protein: CASSLFSGLSNEQFF.

The chain carries TRBV9 and TRBJ1-4; D is possibly TRBD1 (5 bases). The germline V gene encodes CDR1 SGDLS and CDR2 YYNGEE. V was trimmed by 4 bases and J by 8 bases, leaving 9 bases between them. This CDR3 is 12 amino acids long. CDR3: CASSSTGEKLFF. The CDR3 DNA reads as TGTGCCAGCAGCTCAACAGGAGAAAAACTGTTTTTT. The full variable domain, its missing parts supplied by reference TRBV9 and TRBJ1-4, is DSGVTQTPKHLITATGQRVTLRCSPRSGDLSVYWYQQSLDQGLQFLIQYYNGEERAKGNILERFSAQQFPDLHSELNLSSLELGDSALYFCASSSTGEKLFFGSGTQLSVL.

This rearrangement joins TRBV2 to TRBJ2-1, with TRBD1 matching 9 bases. The CDR3 consists of 13 residues. V shed 8 bases and J 3 bases; nucleotides not matched to a gene: 2. Looked up from germline, CDR1 is SNHLY and CDR2 is FYNNEI. The CDR3 nucleotides are TGTGCCAGCCCGGGACAGGGCTACAATGAGCAGTTCTTC. This sequence encodes CASPGQGYNEQFF. Together with reference TRBV2 and TRBJ2-1, the CDR3 gives the full variable domain: EPEVTQTPSHQVTQMGQEVILRCVPISNHLYFYWYRQILGQKVEFLVSFYNNEISEKSEIFDDQFSVERPDGSNFTLKIRSTKLEDSAMYFCASPGQGYNEQFFGPGTRLTVL.

The gene calls are TRBV21-1 and TRBJ1-3; the DNA was not compared with TRBD1, the D call given in the table. TRBV21-1 is assigned pseudogene status. The CDR3 has 16 amino acids. CDR3 region: CASSSNRGDSGNTIYF. Written as DNA, the CDR3 is TGTGCCAGCAGCAGTAACAGGGGTGACTCTGGAAACACCATATATTTT.

This sequence joins TRBV11-2 and TRBJ1-2; D unclear. The V end lost 5 bases, the J end lost 8 bases, and 18 bases lay between the germline ends. CDR1 SGHAT and CDR2 FQNNGV come from the germline V gene. The CDR3 is 14 amino acids. CDR3 nucleotides: TGTGCCAGCAGCCACCTACGTGAGGGAGGAGGCTACACCTTC. It yields the protein CASSHLREGGGYTF.

The V gene is TRBV11-2, the J gene TRBJ2-5; D might be TRBD1 (6 bases). Germline V gene lookup returns CDR1 SGHAT and CDR2 FQNNGV. The CDR3 covers 15 residues. Trimming shortened V by 1 base and J by 2 bases, and 11 bases separated the two germline ends. Written as DNA, the CDR3 is TGTGCCAGCAGCTTAGCGGGGACAACACAAGAGACCCAGTACTTC. As protein: CASSLAGTTQETQYF.

The V call is TRBV19, the J call TRBJ2-5; 7 bases are a match to TRBD1. With 5 bases clipped from V and 1 base from J, the junction kept 7 bases outside the gene matches. This CDR3 contains 15 residues. Germline CDR1 reads LNHDA; CDR2 reads SQIVND (reference sequence). The CDR3 is CASSPGDRFQETQYF. CDR3 DNA: TGTGCCAGTAGTCCCGGGGACAGATTCCAAGAGACCCAGTACTTC.

The chain has TRBV4-1 and TRBJ2-2; possible D gene TRBD2, 6 bases. CDR3 size: 15 residues. Trimming took off 2 bases at V and 7 bases at J, with 14 bases between the two ends. CDR1 MGHRA and CDR2 YSYEKL come from the germline V gene. CDR3: CASSQIKAGIGELFF. In DNA form, the CDR3 reads TGCGCCAGCAGCCAAATTAAGGCGGGGATCGGGGAGCTGTTTTTT.

The J gene is TRBJ2-7, the V gene TRBV20-1; no reliable D call. Trimming cost V 3 bases and J 0 bases, with 12 bases left between them. Germline V CDR1 and CDR2: DFQATT, SNEGSKA (reference sequence). CDR3 size: 14 residues. CDR3 sequence: CSASWQALSYEQYV. The CDR3 DNA is TGCAGTGCTAGTTGGCAGGCCCTCTCCTACGAGCAGTACGTC.

V usage is TRBV29-1 and J usage is TRBJ1-1; 7 nucleotides agree with TRBD1. The CDR3 consists of 17 residues. With V trimmed by 4 bases and J by 1 base, 15 bases remained unmatched. CDR1 and CDR2 from the germline V gene are SQVTM and ANQGSEA. The CDR3 sequence is CSVAPFRLQGGNTEAFF. CDR3 in DNA: TGCAGCGTTGCCCCTTTCCGTCTTCAGGGGGGGAACACTGAAGCTTTCTTT.

The chain is built from TRBV21-1 and TRBJ2-7; the table's D call TRBD2 went unverified against the DNA. TRBV21-1 is an annotated pseudogene. This CDR3 contains 15 residues. The CDR3, as DNA: TGTGCCAGCAGCAAAGAACTAGCGGGGCTCTACGAGCAGTACGTC. Translation gives CASSKELAGLYEQYV.

The chain has TRBV5-1 and TRBJ2-5, with 14 nucleotides matching TRBD2. CDR3 size: 16 residues. With V trimmed by 0 bases and J by 7 bases, 5 bases remained unmatched. Per the germline V gene, CDR1 is SGHRS and CDR2 is YFSETQ. The CDR3: CASSLGLAGGAATQYF. The DNA for the CDR3 is TGCGCCAGCAGCTTGGGACTAGCGGGAGGGGCGGCGACCCAGTACTTC. Combining the CDR3 with reference TRBV5-1 and TRBJ2-5 gives the whole variable domain KAGVTQTPRYLIKTRGQQVTLSCSPISGHRSVSWYQQTPGQGLQFLFEYFSETQRNKGNFPGRFSGRQFSNSRSEMNVSTLELGDSALYLCASSLGLAGGAATQYFGPGTRLLVL.

The V call is TRBV7-9, the J call TRBJ2-1; a possible D gene is TRBD2 (6 bases). CDR1 SEHNR and CDR2 FQNEAQ come from the germline V gene (reference sequence). With 3 bases removed from V and 0 bases from J, the gap between germline ends came to 9 bases. The CDR3 contains 15 residues. The DNA for the CDR3 is TGTGCCAGCAGCTTTCACGGGAGCTCCTACAATGAGCAGTTCTTC. Translating it yields CASSFHGSSYNEQFF.

This chain links TRBV3-1 (or the pseudogene TRBV3-2) with TRBJ1-3; no clear D. The CDR3 sequence is 13 residues long. Germline V lookup: CDR1 LGHDT, CDR2 YNNKEL (reference sequence). V dropped 1 base and J dropped 4 bases, with 5 bases sitting between them. DNA for the CDR3: TGTGCCAGCAGCCAAGCCCTAGGAAACACCATATATTTT. This sequence encodes CASSQALGNTIYF.

The chain uses TRBV7-2 and TRBJ2-3, with TRBD2 identical over 8 bases. J lost 1 base, V lost 8 bases, and 2 bases had no gene match. This CDR3 has 13 residues. CDR1 and CDR2 (germline): SGHTA, FQGNSA. The CDR3 loop is CASATSGTDTQYF. The CDR3 DNA reads as TGTGCCAGCGCGACTAGCGGCACAGATACGCAGTATTTT.

This clone was seen only once. This chain links TRBV6-5 with TRBJ1-6; tentative D call: TRBD1 (6 bases). Trimming stripped 2 bases from V and 16 bases from J, with 18 bases between. CDR3 length: 14 amino acids. CDR1 and CDR2 from the germline V gene are MNHEY and SVGAGI. Here the CDR3 reads CASSYRQGSTILHF. In DNA, the CDR3 is TGTGCCAGCAGTTACAGGCAGGGGTCTACGATACTCCACTTT.